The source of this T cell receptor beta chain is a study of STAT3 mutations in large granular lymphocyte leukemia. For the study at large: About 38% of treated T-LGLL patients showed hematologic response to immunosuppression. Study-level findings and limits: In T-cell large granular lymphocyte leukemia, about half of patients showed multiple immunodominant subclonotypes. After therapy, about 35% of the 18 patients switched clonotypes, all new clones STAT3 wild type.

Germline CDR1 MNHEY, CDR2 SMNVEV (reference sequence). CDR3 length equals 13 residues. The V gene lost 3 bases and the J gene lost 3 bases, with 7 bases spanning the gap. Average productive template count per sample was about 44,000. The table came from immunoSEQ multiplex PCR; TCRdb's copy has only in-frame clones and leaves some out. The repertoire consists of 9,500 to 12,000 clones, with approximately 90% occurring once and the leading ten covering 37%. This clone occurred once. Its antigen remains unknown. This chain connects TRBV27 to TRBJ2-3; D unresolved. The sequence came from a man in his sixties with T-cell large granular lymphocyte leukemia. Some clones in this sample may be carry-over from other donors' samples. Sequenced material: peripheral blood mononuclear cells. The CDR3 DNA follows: TGTGCCAGCAGTTTCACCCGGACAGATACGCAGTATTTT. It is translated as CASSFTRTDTQYF.